These T cell receptor beta chains were read from a single sample in a study of T cell repertoires in ileal Crohn's disease. Sequencing used immunoSEQ multiplex PCR; TCRdb keeps in-frame clones, though not all of them. The sample includes 55,000 to 65,000 clones, roughly nine tenths seen only once; the top ten take under 2.5%. Source material: ileal tissue. All receptors come from an adult with Crohn's disease. The CDR3 runs from the conserved cysteine through the conserved F or W. D genes are given only for firm matches. For some rows the clone size is stated as once, few or many, or as a class when expanded; others skip it.

d_gene	abundance	v_gene	j_gene	CDR3aa	CDR3nt
.	.	TRBV28	TRBJ1-5	CASGSTVNQPQHF	TGTGCCAGCGGGTCAACAGTCAATCAGCCCCAGCATTTT
.	once	TRBV5-1	TRBJ2-1	CASSNGTFSYNEQFF	TGCGCCAGCAGTAACGGGACTTTCTCCTACAATGAGCAGTTCTTC
TRBD2	.	TRBV7-9	TRBJ2-3	CASSLGTSGRGGTDTQYF	TGTGCCAGCAGCTTAGGGACTAGCGGGAGAGGGGGCACAGATACGCAGTATTTT
.	once	TRBV18	TRBJ2-2	CASSPQRNTGELFF	TGTGCCAGCTCACCACAGAGAAACACCGGGGAGCTGTTTTTT
.	.	TRBV7-8	TRBJ2-3	CASSLVPRGASTDTQYF	TGTGCCAGCAGCTTAGTCCCCCGGGGAGCTAGCACAGATACGCAGTATTTT
.	.	TRBV2	TRBJ2-2	CASSDRVENTGELFF	TGTGCCAGCAGTGACAGGGTTGAGAACACCGGGGAGCTGTTTTTT
.	.	TRBV27	TRBJ2-2	CASSSESDTGELFF	TGTGCCAGCAGTTCCGAGTCGGACACCGGGGAGCTGTTTTTT
TRBD1	.	TRBV11-2	TRBJ1-4	CASSPGRQGGEKLFF	TGTGCCAGCAGCCCCGGGCGACAGGGGGGAGAAAAACTGTTTTTT
.	.	TRBV27	TRBJ1-2	CASSPFYQALSSIRGYTF	TGTGCCAGCAGCCCCTTTTACCAGGCTTTGTCGTCCATACGGGGCTACACCTTC
TRBD1	.	TRBV6-5	TRBJ1-5	CASSSGTGNNQPQHF	TGTGCCAGCAGTTCCGGGACAGGGAACAATCAGCCCCAGCATTTT
TRBD1	once	TRBV7-8	TRBJ2-2	CASLRDSSNTGELFF	TGTGCCAGCTTACGGGACAGTTCGAACACCGGGGAGCTGTTTTTT
.	.	TRBV5-1	TRBJ2-1	CASSLEGMGLYNEQFF	TGCGCCAGCAGCTTGGAGGGGATGGGTCTCTACAATGAGCAGTTCTTC
.	.	TRBV13	TRBJ2-3	CASSQEVTDTQYF	TGTGCCAGCAGCCAAGAGGTGACAGATACGCAGTATTTT
.	.	TRBV6-5	TRBJ1-1	CASTTTGHTEAFF	TGTGCCAGCACTACTACAGGGCACACTGAAGCTTTCTTT
TRBD1	.	TRBV5-6	TRBJ2-1	CASMAQGAWNEQFF	TGTGCCAGCATGGCACAGGGGGCTTGGAATGAGCAGTTCTTC
.	.	TRBV15	TRBJ2-7	CATSRAGATYEQYF	TGTGCCACCAGCAGAGCGGGAGCCACCTACGAGCAGTACTTC
.	.	TRBV9	TRBJ1-1	CASSVGPRENTEAFF	TGTGCCAGCAGCGTAGGCCCCAGGGAGAACACTGAAGCTTTCTTT
.	.	TRBV7-2	TRBJ2-7	CASSAKPGSGEQYF	TGTGCCAGCAGCGCTAAGCCGGGGTCGGGAGAGCAGTACTTC
.	.	TRBV5-1	TRBJ1-5	CASSLGGSNQPQHF	TGCGCCAGCAGCTTGGGGGGCAGCAATCAGCCCCAGCATTTT
TRBD2	.	TRBV5-4	TRBJ2-7	CASSLGYSSGETYEQYF	TGTGCCAGCAGCTTGGGTTATTCTAGCGGGGAGACCTACGAGCAGTACTTC
.	.	TRBV2	TRBJ1-5	CASSVGGHYHSNQPQHF	TGTGCCAGCAGTGTAGGGGGACATTATCATAGCAATCAGCCCCAGCATTTT
TRBD1	.	TRBV18	TRBJ2-5	CASSTRQGGSKTQYF	TGTGCCAGCTCTACAAGACAGGGTGGGTCAAAGACCCAGTACTTC
TRBD1	.	TRBV10-3	TRBJ1-5	CAIGQGEPQHF	TGTGCCATCGGACAGGGGGAGCCCCAGCATTTT
.	once	TRBV29-1	TRBJ1-1	CSVATRDSTSEAFF	TGCAGCGTTGCGACCCGGGACTCTACCTCTGAAGCTTTCTTT